This T cell receptor beta chain originates from a study of neurological immune-mediated disorders. Documented time point: longitudinal time-point 2. TCRdb re-called the 5' RACE reads with MiXCR, one entry per CDR3 protein. The top ten hold less than 5.5% of the sample, which has under 50,000 distinct CDR3 sequences, around 13% seen once. Notes on the study in general: Among expanded clones, no CDR3 amino acid sequences were shared across subjects, a pattern suggesting private repertoires in all groups.

This clonotype occurred many times. Its antigen is unknown. Germline CDR1 reads SGHVS; CDR2 reads FNYEAQ. The CDR3 runs 17 residues. The V gene end was trimmed by 0 bases and the J gene end by 6 bases; junction bases not matched to a gene: 9. J is TRBJ2-3 and V is TRBV7-6; 10 nucleotides line up with TRBD1. This TCR derives from a male donor with HTLV-1-associated myelopathy (HAM/TSP). Sequenced: PBMCs. This CDR3 reads CASSLARQGARGDTQYF. DNA of the CDR3: TGTGCCAGCAGCTTAGCGAGACAGGGGGCGAGAGGGGATACGCAGTATTTT.